This T cell receptor beta chain stems from a study of cytomegalovirus exposure and HLA in healthy donors. Regarding the study as a whole: In a later analysis, V- and J-gene trimming of beta chains associated with a DCLRE1C missense variant, replicated independently.

V shed 4 bases, J shed 2 bases, and the junction held 1 base outside the gene matches. The CDR3 length is 13 residues. Germline CDR1 SGHAT, CDR2 FQNNGV. About this clone itself: Its specificity is unknown.

13 Jbeta primers and 60 Vbeta primers were used for the PCR. Only in-frame clones appear in the TCRdb table, and some are missing; sequencing was by immunoSEQ multiplex PCR. This listing includes around 100,000 clones. This rearrangement joins TRBV11-2 to TRBJ1-2, with TRBD1 matching over 7 bases. Input material: PBMCs. The origin of this receptor is a man aged 50-60 years in good health and CMV-seronegative. In nucleotides, the CDR3 is TGTGCCAGCAGCTCGGGACAGAACTATGGCTACACCTTC. Protein product: CASSSGQNYGYTF.